This T cell receptor beta chain was documented in a study of T-cell memory formation after mild COVID-19. Study overall: TCR clusters largely stayed donor specific. Study-wide results and limits: Specificity for SARS-CoV-2 was not confirmed among the second-wave clones peaking on day 37. Later expanders leaned toward CD4+, whereas clones contracting from day 15 to 85 were balanced CD4/CD8.

TCRdb re-analysed the 5' RACE reads in MiXCR, keeping a single row per CDR3 protein. The sample lists some 48,000 distinct CDR3 sequences; 25% to 35% were seen once. Concerning this clonotype itself: Its antigen is unknown.

The V end was cut by 3 bases, the J end by 2 bases, with 5 bases between. The germline CDR1 and CDR2 sequences are SGHRS and YFSETQ. CDR3 length: 12 amino acids. This TCR was sampled from a man aged 18 to 29 who had mild COVID-19 (a few samples of this study predate the infection). Cell type and time point are not known. V gene TRBV5-1 combines with J gene TRBJ2-5; D uncertain. The material sequenced was PBMCs or a T cell subset sorted from them (not recorded which). In DNA form, the CDR3 reads TGCGCCAGCAGCTACAAACAAGAGACCCAGTACTTC. Protein product: CASSYKQETQYF. The full variable domain, in which reference TRBV5-1 and TRBJ2-5 provide the parts outside the CDR3, is KAGVTQTPRYLIKTRGQQVTLSCSPISGHRSVSWYQQTPGQGLQFLFEYFSETQRNKGNFPGRFSGRQFSNSRSEMNVSTLELGDSALYLCASSYKQETQYFGPGTRLLVL.